These 2 T cell receptor beta chains originate from one sample sequenced in a study of T cell repertoires in cytomegalovirus infection. Their specific antigens are unknown. A single record per CDR3 protein comes from TCRdb applying MiXCR to the reads. The sample consists of more than 300,000 distinct CDR3 sequences, 34% of them appearing once. The sample was cultured PBMCs, taken from culture after CMV antigen stimulation. The receptors shown here come from a human donor in good health (CMV status not recorded). Some clones in this sample may be carry-over from other donors' samples.

The chain links TRBV6-1 to TRBJ1-1; tentative D call: TRBD1 (5 bases). From germline, CDR1 is MNHNS and CDR2 SASEGT. The CDR3 has 13 residues. V lost 6 bases and J lost 2, with 10 bases in between. CDR3 residues: CASRRDGNTEAFF. The CDR3 region has the DNA TGTGCCAGCAGGAGGGACGGCAACACTGAAGCTTTCTTT.

Only a few counts were recorded for this clonotype. The J gene is TRBJ2-7, the V gene TRBV28; D is perhaps TRBD1 or TRBD2 (6 bases each). The length of the CDR3 is 12 residues. V lost 8 bases and J lost 3, with 11 bases in between. From germline, CDR1 is MDHEN and CDR2 SYDVKM. CDR3 amino acids: CASWGARYEQYF. The CDR3 nucleotides are TGTGCCAGCTGGGGGGCCCGCTACGAGCAGTACTTC.